A selection of T cell receptor beta chains follows, all from one sample in a study of read filtering for tumor transcriptome and immune sequencing. Each CDR3 protein is one row after TCRdb ran MiXCR on the reads. Among 120,000 or so distinct CDR3 sequences, approximately 12% were seen once, and the ten largest hold roughly 9.6%. Source material: a population of CD138-negative cells sorted from bone marrow. The receptor source for this set is a donor aged 40 or older with multiple myeloma. The CDR3 runs from the conserved cysteine through the conserved F or W. The D gene is left open where the match is weak. Part of the rows lack a size; the others show once, few, many or a class for expanded clones.

j_gene | abundance | d_gene | v_gene | CDR3aa | CDR3nt
TRBJ1-3 | - | TRBD1 | TRBV7-2 | CASSFSGTGAFLSGNTIYF | TGTGCCAGCAGCTTCTCCGGGACAGGGGCTTTTTTATCTGGAAACACCATATATTTT
TRBJ2-3 | many | - | TRBV5-1 | CASSLGRKWDTQYF | TGCGCCAGCAGCTTGGGGCGTAAGTGGGATACGCAGTATTTT
TRBJ2-3 | many | - | TRBV18 | CASLSASTDTQYF | TGTGCCAGCTTGAGTGCTAGCACAGATACGCAGTATTTT
TRBJ1-1 | - | TRBD1 | TRBV30 | CAWRTGARNTEAFF | TGTGCCTGGAGAACAGGGGCGCGGAACACTGAAGCTTTCTTT
TRBJ2-5 | many | - | TRBV5-1 | CASRGTETQYF | TGCGCCAGCAGAGGCACTGAGACCCAGTACTTC
TRBJ2-1 | many | TRBD2 | TRBV18 | CASSPAGDNEQFF | TGTGCCAGCTCTCCGGCGGGGGACAATGAGCAGTTCTTC
TRBJ2-1 | many | - | TRBV6-1 | CASSEMTDYNEQFF | TGTGCCAGCAGTGAGATGACAGACTACAATGAGCAGTTCTTC
TRBJ2-5 | many | TRBD2 | TRBV11-2 | CASSLFLAGQETQYF | TGTGCCAGCAGCTTATTCCTAGCGGGACAAGAGACCCAGTACTTC
TRBJ1-1 | many | - | TRBV7-9 | CASSSDTTEAFF | TGTGCCAGCAGCTCCGACACCACTGAAGCTTTCTTT
TRBJ2-5 | - | - | TRBV7-2 | CASSDLGTSLETQYF | TGTGCCAGCAGCGACTTAGGGACCAGTCTCGAGACCCAGTACTTC
TRBJ1-2 | many | - | TRBV10-2 | CASSESGVYGYTF | TGCGCCAGCAGTGAGTCGGGGGTATATGGCTACACCTTC
TRBJ2-5 | many | TRBD1 | TRBV10-3 | CAIRTSFGTGQETQYF | TGTGCCATCAGAACTTCGTTCGGGACAGGCCAAGAGACCCAGTACTTC
TRBJ2-5 | many | TRBD2 | TRBV7-9 | CASSLRLAGEETQYF | TGTGCCAGCAGCTTAAGGCTAGCGGGAGAAGAGACCCAGTACTTC
TRBJ2-1 | many | TRBD2 | TRBV29-1 | CSVEDRLASVDEQFF | TGCAGCGTTGAAGATAGACTAGCGTCCGTCGATGAGCAGTTCTTC
TRBJ1-6 | many | - | TRBV4-1 | CASSQGLTRGDSPLHF | TGCGCCAGCAGCCAAGGGTTGACACGGGGGGATTCACCCCTCCACTTT
TRBJ1-1 | few | - | TRBV5-1 | CASSLSRTTEAFF | TGCGCCAGCAGCCTTTCTAGGACCACTGAAGCTTTCTTT
TRBJ2-2 | many | - | TRBV5-1 | CASWETVNTGELFF | TGCGCCAGCTGGGAGACTGTTAACACCGGGGAGCTGTTTTTT
TRBJ2-5 | many | - | TRBV7-2 | CASSFGEETQYF | TGTGCCAGCAGCTTCGGAGAAGAGACCCAGTACTTC
TRBJ2-4 | many | - | TRBV6-6 | CASSTDTGGIQYF | TGTGCCAGCAGTACGGACACGGGCGGCATTCAGTACTTC
TRBJ2-3 | many | TRBD2 | TRBV3-1 | CASRSSGRDTQYF | TGTGCCAGCAGGTCTAGCGGAAGAGATACGCAGTATTTT
TRBJ2-3 | few | - | TRBV7-9 | CASSLAGRQTDTQYF | TGTGCCAGCAGCTTAGCAGGACGGCAAACAGATACGCAGTATTTT
TRBJ2-7 | many | - | TRBV11-2 | CASSLDREVLYYEQYF | TGTGCCAGCAGCTTAGATAGGGAGGTCCTCTACTACGAGCAGTACTTC
TRBJ2-2 | few | TRBD2 | TRBV4-1 | CASSPRLAGDSGELFF | TGCGCCAGCAGCCCCAGACTAGCGGGAGATAGCGGGGAGCTGTTTTTT
TRBJ2-1 | many | TRBD2 | TRBV11-2 | CASSPPGLAGGKEQFF | TGTGCCAGCAGCCCCCCGGGACTAGCGGGAGGGAAGGAGCAGTTCTTC
TRBJ1-5 | - | - | TRBV4-1 | CASSQEDDLPQHF | TGCGCCAGCAGCCAAGAGGATGATCTGCCCCAGCATTTT
TRBJ2-3 | - | TRBD2 | TRBV5-1 | CASGEGLSTDTQYF | TGCGCCAGCGGGGAGGGACTTTCCACAGATACGCAGTATTTT
TRBJ1-1 | few | TRBD1 | TRBV6-6 | CASNAPRTGRTEAFF | TGTGCCAGCAATGCACCAAGGACAGGGAGAACTGAAGCTTTCTTT
TRBJ2-3 | many | - | TRBV7-2 | CASSPLGGGLGTDTQYF | TGTGCCAGCAGCCCCCTCGGCGGAGGTCTCGGAACAGATACGCAGTATTTT
TRBJ2-1 | many | - | TRBV29-1 | CSVATPAGHNEQFF | TGCAGCGTTGCAACCCCGGCCGGGCACAATGAGCAGTTCTTC
TRBJ2-5 | - | - | TRBV28 | CASSLFRTAQETQYF | TGTGCCAGCAGTTTATTCCGGACAGCCCAAGAGACCCAGTACTTC
TRBJ2-4 | many | - | TRBV15 | CATSRDRGSGNIQYF | TGTGCCACCAGCAGAGATCGGGGGTCCGGAAACATTCAGTACTTC